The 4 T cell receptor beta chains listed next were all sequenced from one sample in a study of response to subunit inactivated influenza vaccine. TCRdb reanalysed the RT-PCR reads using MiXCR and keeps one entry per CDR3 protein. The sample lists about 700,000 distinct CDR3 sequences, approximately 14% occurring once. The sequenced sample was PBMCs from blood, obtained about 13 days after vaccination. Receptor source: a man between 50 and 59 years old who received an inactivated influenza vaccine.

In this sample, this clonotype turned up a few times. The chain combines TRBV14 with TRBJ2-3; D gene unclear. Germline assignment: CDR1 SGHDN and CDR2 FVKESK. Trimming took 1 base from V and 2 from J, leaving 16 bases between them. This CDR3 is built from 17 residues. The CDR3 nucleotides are TGTGCCAGCAGCCAAGGACGCCGAGGACCTGTCACAGATACGCAGTATTTT. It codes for CASSQGRRGPVTDTQYF.

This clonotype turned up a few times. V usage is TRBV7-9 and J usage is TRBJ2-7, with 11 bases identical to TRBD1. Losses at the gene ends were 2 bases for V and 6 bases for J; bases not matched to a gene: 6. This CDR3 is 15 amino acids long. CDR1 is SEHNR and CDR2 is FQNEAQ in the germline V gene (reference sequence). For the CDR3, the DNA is TGTGCCAGCAGCTTATTGGGACAGGGGGACCTCGAGCAGTACTTC. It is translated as CASSLLGQGDLEQYF. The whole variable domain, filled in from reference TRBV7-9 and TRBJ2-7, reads DTGVSQNPRHKITKRGQNVTFRCDPISEHNRLYWYRQTLGQGPEFLTYFQNEAQLEKSRLLSDRFSAERPKGSFSTLEIQRTEQGDSAMYLCASSLLGQGDLEQYFGPGTRLTVT.

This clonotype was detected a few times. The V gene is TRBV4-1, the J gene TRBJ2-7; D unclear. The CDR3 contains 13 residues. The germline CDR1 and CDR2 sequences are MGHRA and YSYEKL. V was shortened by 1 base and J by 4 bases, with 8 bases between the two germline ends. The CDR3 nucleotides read TGCGCCAGCAGCCAAGTTGCTCGGTACGAGCAGTACTTC. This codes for CASSQVARYEQYF.

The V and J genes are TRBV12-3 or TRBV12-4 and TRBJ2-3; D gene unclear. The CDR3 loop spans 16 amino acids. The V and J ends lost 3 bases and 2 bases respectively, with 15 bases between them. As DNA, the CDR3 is TGTGCCAGCAGTTTTCGTCGGTCTAGATCCACAGATACGCAGTATTTT. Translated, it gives CASSFRRSRSTDTQYF.